Detailed here is one TCR beta chain. The clone's antigen remains unknown. Base qualities were left out, and no much larger clone turns up one base away. The immunoSEQ Assay, a bias-controlled multiplex PCR, was used to amplify TCRbeta CDR3 regions from genomic DNA. The authors' analysis ran thus. Within the assay, amplification of reference gene primers was used to estimate how many nucleated cells each sample contained. To quantify the absolute abundance of each unique TCRbeta CDR3 rearrangement, sequence reads were collapsed and filtered. For each sample, productive Simpson clonality was calculated as the square root of Simpson's diversity index across productive rearrangements. In its TCRdb copy, this immuneACCESS table keeps in-frame sequences only and misses some clones. Where compared with another copy, unresolved V genes explain less than half of these, and the others have no known cause. That table gives V, J and clone size, and the DNA gave D and trimming. Here the sample has a few hundred thousand clones; just under 85% occur a single time. Clones ranked in the top ten supply around 4% of the sample.

These data belong to a study of blood T cell repertoires in COVID-19 (dated by TCRdb to about 2020). In terms of the full investigation: Samples from collaborators originated in the United States, Italy and Spain and spanned both the acute and convalescent phases of COVID-19. The prospective study material was composed of cDNA or gDNA derived from T cells, B-cell-depleted T cells, or PBMCs. Deeply sampled blood TCRbeta repertoires from subjects exposed to, actively infected with, or recovered from COVID-19 were included in the dataset. The repertoires were made available in a free public database intended to serve as a resource for research on the immune response to SARS-CoV-2. The samples were drawn from two sources: the first 160 participants of the ongoing ImmuneRACE study, and fewer than 1,500 subjects contributed by 6 global collaborators. Nearly every sample came with metadata listing a de-identified subject ID, COVID-19 status, age in years and sex. Where available, HLA class I and class II types were taken from metadata supplied by the sample provider and were not determined by assay-based typing. The study at large found these results: The quantity of clinical and demographic metadata differed by source and by participant and was supplied without curation.

The germline V gene yields SGHTA for CDR1 and FQGNSA for CDR2. Germline trimming amounts to 4 bases on V and 2 bases on J, with 13 as the count of junction bases outside the gene matches. From its cysteine to its phenylalanine, the CDR3 spans 18 amino acids. The only DNA kept is the CDR3, 54 bases in frame from the first base. The collaborating institutions used their own protocols to collect whole blood in K2EDTA tubes. Collaborator samples were shipped for TCRbeta analysis as frozen whole blood, isolated PBMCs, or DNA extracted from either sample type. The sequence joins TRBV7-2 to TRBJ1-5, with 8 central nucleotides matching TRBD1. Sequenced: peripheral blood. The TCR sequence derives from a woman between 50 and 59 years old with active or convalescent COVID-19. The bases read TGTGCCAGCAGCTCCCGGACAGGGCCAGATATAGGCAATCAGCCCCAGCATTTT. It is translated as CASSSRTGPDIGNQPQHF.